The 24 T cell receptor beta chains below come from one sample, sequenced in a study of low-dose radiotherapy and immunotherapy resistance in tumors. Time point indicated: after trial treatment. Stated treatment: LDRT plus nivolumab, ipilimumab, low-dose cyclophosphamide and aspirin (RACIN trial). cDNA synthesis used a TRAV/TRBV-specific primer set for both chains. TCR amplification used about 18 PCR cycles, a constant-region primer and a V-primer adapter. One entry per CDR3 protein, called by TCRdb with MiXCR from the reads. Of approximately 80,000 distinct CDR3 sequences listed, around a sixth are singletons. The source was PBMCs, collected after low-dose radiotherapy plus immunotherapy. The receptors were sampled from a male donor with prostate cancer.

This clonotype was observed many times. The chain links TRBV7-2 to TRBJ2-7; 14 bases line up with TRBD2. The CDR3 length is 18 residues. The junction had 9 bases not matched to a gene; V was cut back by 4 bases and J by 1 base. Germline V gene data show CDR1 as SGHTA and CDR2 as FQGNSA. CDR3 nucleotides: TGTGCCAGCAGCTCCGGGACTAGCGGGAGTGATTGGTCCTACGAGCAGTACTTC. It is translated as CASSSGTSGSDWSYEQYF.

Remarks on this clonotype: A much larger clonotype is one base distant, so this may be a read error. The chain combines TRBV30 with TRBJ2-3, with a possible D match to TRBD2 (5 bases). Germline assignment: CDR1 GTSNPN and CDR2 SVGIG (reference sequence). The CDR3 totals 14 residues. The CDR3 DNA reads as TGTGCCCGGAGGCGAGCGGCTAGCACAGATACGCAGTATTTT. Its translation: CARRRAASTDTQYF.

This clonotype was recorded many times. The genes are TRBV3-1 and TRBJ2-7; D perhaps matches TRBD2 (7 bases). Germline V CDR1 and CDR2: LGHDT, YNNKEL (reference sequence). The CDR3 is 15 residues long. V was cut by 4 bases and J by 1 base, with 14 bases left in between. The CDR3 spells CASSRLQGGSYEQYF. In DNA form, the CDR3 reads TGTGCCAGCAGCCGTTTACAGGGAGGGTCCTACGAGCAGTACTTC.

This clonotype was seen many times. This chain connects TRBV13 to TRBJ2-5; D is unclear. This CDR3 is built from 14 residues. Per the germline V gene, CDR1 is PRHDT and CDR2 is FYEKMQ (reference sequence). With 0 bases removed from V and 5 bases from J, the gap between germline ends came to 10 bases. CDR3 amino acids: CASSLGLMGETQYF. DNA of the CDR3: TGTGCCAGCAGCTTAGGACTGATGGGGGAGACCCAGTACTTC.

This clonotype was seen repeatedly, ten times or more. The V and J genes are TRBV7-2 and TRBJ2-6; D call uncertain. The CDR3 has 18 residues. V lost 0 bases to trimming and J lost 0 bases, with 12 bases between them. Germline values: CDR1 SGHTA, CDR2 FQGNSA. As DNA, the CDR3 is TGTGCCAGCAGCTTAGCCTTTTTGGAAAGCTCTGGGGCCAACGTCCTGACTTTC. Amino acid sequence: CASSLAFLESSGANVLTF.

The table lists this clonotype with a few counts. The V gene is TRBV6-8, the J gene TRBJ2-3; D uncertain. The CDR3 spans 15 residues. In germline, CDR1 is MNHGY, CDR2 SAAAGT. Trimming removed 6 bases from V and 0 bases from J, with 13 bases in between. The CDR3 sequence is CASSPGPASTDTQYF. CDR3 DNA sequence: TGTGCCAGCAGCCCCGGGCCCGCTAGCACAGATACGCAGTATTTT.

This clonotype was counted only a few times. Just one base apart from a much larger clone, this may be a read error. The rearrangement uses TRBV29-1 and TRBJ1-2, with no clear D. There are 11 residues in the CDR3. Germline assignment: CDR1 SQVTM and CDR2 ANQGSEA. V was trimmed by 7 bases and J by 0 bases, leaving 6 bases between them. CDR3 in amino acids: CSDGSNYGYTF. CDR3 coding DNA: TGCAGCGATGGCTCTAACTATGGCTACACCTTC.

The sample holds many counts of this clonotype. The rearrangement uses TRBV7-2 and TRBJ2-5; 10 nucleotides line up with TRBD2. V lost 1 base, J lost 1 base, and 0 bases stayed unmatched. This CDR3 region has 15 residues. CDR1 is SGHTA and CDR2 is FQGNSA in the germline V gene. This chain's CDR3 is CASSLGTSGQETQYF. The CDR3 nucleotides read TGTGCCAGCAGCTTAGGGACTAGCGGCCAAGAGACCCAGTACTTC.

In its sample, this clonotype was seen many times. This sequence joins TRBV28 and TRBJ2-3; no clear D. The V gene's germline CDR1 is MDHEN and CDR2 SYDVKM. CDR3 length: 16 amino acids. The V gene lost 3 bases and the J gene lost 1 base, with 14 bases spanning the gap. The CDR3 protein is CASSFAFGQGTDTQYF. The DNA for the CDR3 is TGTGCCAGCAGTTTCGCTTTCGGGCAGGGCACAGATACGCAGTATTTT.

This clonotype has just a few counts. The gene calls are TRBV6-5 and TRBJ2-7, with D unresolved. CDR1 is MNHEY and CDR2 is SVGAGI in the germline V gene. V lost 0 bases to trimming and J lost 2 bases, with 11 bases between them. The length of the CDR3 is 15 residues. The CDR3 loop is CASSYSWTTTYEQYF. In nucleotides, the CDR3 is TGTGCCAGCAGTTACTCCTGGACCACCACCTACGAGCAGTACTTC.

This clonotype was seen many times. The chain is built from TRBV28 and TRBJ1-1, with a tentative D call TRBD1 (6 bases). Per the germline V gene, CDR1 is MDHEN and CDR2 is SYDVKM. Between the trimmed V and J ends, which lost 1 base and 10 bases, there was a span of 16 bases. The CDR3 consists of 14 residues. The CDR3 coding sequence is TGTGCCAGCAGTTTATTCGGGGGGCGGCAAGCAGCTTTCTTT. This codes for CASSLFGGRQAAFF.

This clonotype was found a few times. This chain joins TRBV7-9 and TRBJ2-1, with 10 nucleotides matching TRBD2. CDR3 size: 16 residues. Germline V gene sequence: CDR1 SEHNR, CDR2 FQNEAQ (reference sequence). After removal of 4 bases from V and 9 bases from J, the junction contained 12 bases not matched to a gene. The CDR3 is CASSSSSGRFSGEQFF. The CDR3, as DNA: TGTGCCAGCAGCTCAAGTAGCGGGAGGTTCTCGGGTGAGCAGTTCTTC.

Many counts were recorded for this clonotype. The chain carries TRBV7-2 and TRBJ1-6, with D perhaps TRBD1 (5 bases). From germline, CDR1 is SGHTA and CDR2 FQGNSA. CDR3 length equals 16 residues. Trimming removed 1 base from V and 6 bases from J, with 13 bases in between. CDR3 DNA sequence: TGTGCCAGCAGCTTAGGCGGGGGACGGGTTAATTCACCCCTCCACTTT. Its protein product is CASSLGGGRVNSPLHF.

This clonotype was detected many times. Sequence at one end of the junction differs from germline and may be a read error. The rearrangement links TRBV5-4 to TRBJ2-7; D tentatively fits TRBD1 or TRBD2 (5 bases each). The germline CDR1 and CDR2 sequences are SGHNT and YYREEE (reference sequence). This CDR3 is 14 amino acids long. The CDR3 DNA follows: TGCGCCAGCAGCCGGGACGGTGGAATCTACGAGCAGTACTTC. Its translation is CASSRDGGIYEQYF.

The table lists this clonotype with many counts. V is TRBV4-3 and J is TRBJ1-4; 9 bases line up with TRBD1. CDR1 is LGHNA and CDR2 is YSLEER in the germline V gene. Trimming at V came to 3 bases and at J to 4 bases, leaving 3 bases not matched to a gene. The CDR3 contains 15 residues. CDR3 amino acids: CASSQGDRDNEKLFF. For the CDR3, the DNA is TGCGCCAGCAGCCAGGGGGACAGGGATAATGAAAAACTGTTTTTT.

This clonotype was observed many times. The chain couples TRBV2 to TRBJ1-5, with D possibly being TRBD1 (6 bases). The CDR3 extends over 15 amino acids. Trimming removed 5 bases at V and 2 bases at J, with 13 bases between. The germline CDR1 and CDR2 sequences are SNHLY and FYNNEI. The CDR3 protein is CASSRSGTRNQPQHF. The CDR3 DNA reads TGTGCCAGCAGTAGATCCGGGACACGCAATCAGCCCCAGCATTTT.

This clonotype was observed many times. The gene calls are TRBV7-2 and TRBJ1-6, with 8 bases fitting TRBD1. The CDR3 has 17 residues. Germline V gene sequence: CDR1 SGHTA, CDR2 FQGNSA. V trimming: 5 bases; J trimming: 7 bases; junction bases outside the gene matches: 13. As DNA, the CDR3 is TGTGCCAGCAGCGCCAATTCAGGGGGCGCCGGGAATTCACCCCTCCACTTT. Its protein product is CASSANSGGAGNSPLHF.

This clonotype was counted at least ten times. The chain joins TRBV6-2 or TRBV6-3 to TRBJ2-1, with 9 nucleotides matching TRBD2. The CDR3 loop spans 18 amino acids. CDR1 MNHEY and CDR2 SVGEGT come from the germline V gene. V trimming: 2 bases; J trimming: 6 bases; junction bases outside the gene matches: 14. In nucleotides, the CDR3 is TGTGCCAGCAGTTACCGGGCCGCGGGAGGGCTTCTTCGCAATGAGCAGTTCTTC. Translation gives CASSYRAAGGLLRNEQFF.

This clonotype was recorded many times. The V and J genes are TRBV19 and TRBJ1-3; D might be TRBD1 (5 bases). CDR3 length: 16 residues. Germline lookup yields CDR1 LNHDA and CDR2 SQIVND (reference sequence). The ends were cut back, 7 bases at V and 1 base at J, with 17 bases in the middle. CDR3 sequence reads: CASTTTAPASGNTIYF. CDR3 sequence (DNA): TGTGCCAGTACCACGACAGCACCGGCGTCTGGAAACACCATATATTTT.

The rearrangement links TRBV28 to TRBJ2-1; D gene uncertain. CDR1 MDHEN and CDR2 SYDVKM come from the germline V gene. Deletions cut 5 bases from V and 0 bases from J, with 14 bases between. The CDR3 loop spans 16 amino acids. CDR3 in amino acids: CASSPRLVSSYNEQFF. Here the CDR3 DNA reads TGTGCCAGCAGTCCCCGGCTTGTGAGCTCCTACAATGAGCAGTTCTTC.

This clonotype was picked up many times. The CDR3 spells CASSLVAGDSYNEQFF. The CDR3 DNA reads as TGTGCCAGCAGCTTAGTTGCGGGAGACTCCTACAATGAGCAGTTCTTC. V and J are TRBV7-2 and TRBJ2-1; 7 bases line up with TRBD2. Germline assignment: CDR1 SGHTA and CDR2 FQGNSA. The CDR3 totals 16 residues. J gave up 0 bases and V 1 base, and 3 bases lay outside the gene matches.

Remarks on this clonotype: With only one base between it and a far larger clone, this is likely a read error. V is TRBV24-1 and J is TRBJ2-1; 9 positions agree with TRBD1. Germline-derived CDR1 and CDR2 are KGHDR and SFDVKD. The CDR3 consists of 14 residues. The V segment lost 4 bases and the J segment 13 bases; nucleotides outside the gene matches: 10. The CDR3 DNA follows: TGTGCCACCAGTGACCCAGACAGGGGGGACATTCAGTTCTTC. It codes for CATSDPDRGDIQFF.

This clonotype was detected many times. This chain uses TRBV12-3 or TRBV12-4 with TRBJ2-2; D unresolved. V lost 5 bases and J 7 bases, leaving 11 bases between the germline ends. The CDR3 loop spans 13 amino acids. CDR3 sequence: CASSQQTIGELFF. The DNA of the CDR3 is TGTGCCAGCAGTCAACAGACGATCGGGGAGCTGTTTTTT.

This clonotype was seen at least ten times. The chain is built from TRBV13 and TRBJ2-1; no firm D call. V was pared by 2 bases and J by 2 bases, with 1 base between. The CDR3 consists of 12 residues. CDR1 is PRHDT, CDR2 FYEKMQ, per germline (reference sequence). The CDR3 spells CASSLTYNEQFF. CDR3 DNA: TGTGCCAGCAGCTTAACCTACAATGAGCAGTTCTTC.